A selection of T cell receptor beta chains follows, all from one sample in a study of human T cells and chemical hapten exposure. TCRdb fed the RACE reads into MiXCR, producing one record per CDR3 protein. The sample shows roughly 380,000 distinct CDR3 sequences, approximately 5% of them seen only once. Sequenced material: whole blood, taken in connection with sensitization to the hapten diphenylcyclopropenone (DPC). These receptor sequences come from a woman in her 50s with alopecia areata. Some clones in this sample may be carry-over from other donors' samples. CDR3s include the opening cysteine and the closing phenylalanine or tryptophan. D genes are given only for firm matches. A row's size may be missing; if present it is once, few, many or a size class.

size,J,V,D,CDR3,DNA
few,TRBJ2-3,TRBV28,-,CASSGAAGGTDTQYF,TGTGCCAGCAGTGGAGCGGCAGGGGGCACAGATACGCAGTATTTT
few,TRBJ1-6,TRBV5-1,-,CASSFHGAGTRSPLHF,TGCGCCAGCAGCTTCCATGGGGCGGGGACGCGATCACCCCTCCACTTT
many,TRBJ2-7,TRBV5-6,-,CASSLFGNYEQYF,TGTGCCAGCAGCTTGTTCGGGAACTACGAGCAGTACTTC
many,TRBJ2-4,TRBV3-1,TRBD2,CASSHQAGDSKNIQYF,TGTGCCAGCAGCCATCAAGCGGGGGACTCCAAAAACATTCAGTACTTC
many,TRBJ1-6,TRBV12-3/TRBV12-4,-,CASSPPGAGTYNSPLHF,TGTGCCAGCAGTCCGCCCGGGGCCGGCACCTATAATTCACCCCTCCACTTT
many,TRBJ1-1,TRBV29-1,-,CSAGQATEAFF,TGCAGCGCCGGTCAGGCCACTGAAGCTTTCTTT
many,TRBJ2-3,TRBV7-8,TRBD2,CASSFFRTSGGDHTDTQYF,TGTGCCAGCAGCTTTTTCCGGACTAGCGGGGGGGATCACACAGATACGCAGTATTTT
-,TRBJ1-2,TRBV29-1,-,CSAPNTFGYTF,TGCAGCGCCCCGAACACTTTCGGCTACACCTTC
many,TRBJ2-1,TRBV28,TRBD2,CASREGRAGARWNEQFF,TGTGCCAGCAGAGAAGGAAGAGCGGGAGCCCGTTGGAATGAGCAGTTCTTC
many,TRBJ1-1,TRBV5-1,TRBD1,CASSTRDREPFF,TGCGCCAGCAGCACACGGGACAGGGAGCCTTTCTTT
many,TRBJ2-6,TRBV6-5,TRBD1,CASSGTGRSGANVLTF,TGTGCCAGCAGTGGGACAGGGAGGTCTGGGGCCAACGTCCTGACTTTC